These 2 T cell receptor beta chains were sequenced from one sample in a study of T-cell reconstitution after alpha-beta-depleted transplantation in children. Library preparation (for TCRbeta) was performed with unique molecular identifiers. Via MiXCR, TCRdb re-called the PCR reads, giving one row per CDR3 protein. The data hold around 200,000 distinct CDR3 sequences, with about 15% observed a single time. This specimen consisted of PBMCs, mostly from graft donor cells, obtained 360 days after TCRalphabeta/CD19-depleted stem cell transplant. All receptors derive from a male patient under 10 years old who had a stem cell transplant for acute lymphoblastic leukemia, so the T cells may come from the graft donor.

This clonotype showed up just a few times. The chain recombines TRBV6-5 with TRBJ1-2; D is ambiguous. V was clipped by 0 bases and J by 8 bases, with 19 bases between them. This CDR3 comprises 16 residues. Germline V gene sequence: CDR1 MNHEY, CDR2 SVGAGI. CDR3 nucleotide sequence: TGTGCCAGCAGTTACTCGAAGGCGGACGACTCCAAGGGCTACACCTTC. Protein product: CASSYSKADDSKGYTF.

This chain joins TRBV12-3 or TRBV12-4 and TRBJ2-2; TRBD1 aligns across 10 bases. This CDR3 is built from 14 residues. The J segment lost 3 bases and the V segment lost 6 bases, leaving 1 base of the junction unmatched. CDR3 bases: TGTGCCAGCAGGGGACAGGGGCACACCGGGGAGCTGTTTTTT. Residues: CASRGQGHTGELFF.